This record looks at one TCR beta chain sequence and its context. This entry is derived from a study of blood T cell repertoires in COVID-19. Germline loops: CDR1 MNHEY, CDR2 SVGAGI. V was clipped by 7 bases and J by 12 bases; unmatched bases: 8. The CDR3 sequence is 12 residues long. This table comes from immunoSEQ multiplex PCR, and its TCRdb copy is limited to in-frame clones, with some not included. Of some 96,000 clones in the sample, approximately 90% are singletons; the top ten hold about 1.9%. This sequence joins TRBV6-5 and TRBJ1-1, with 10 bases that match TRBD1. Sample: peripheral blood. This sequence was found in a man aged 50-60 years with active COVID-19. The CDR3, as DNA: TGTGCCAGCACCGGGGACAGGGGACAATCTTTCTTT. Translation gives CASTGDRGQSFF.